Listed here are 32 T cell receptor beta chains from one sample, sequenced in a study of control samples from healthy donors and cancer patients. Repertoires were generated with immunoSEQ multiplex PCR, while TCRdb's copy carries only in-frame clones and drops some. The sample has about 170,000 clones, around 88% seen once; the top ten hold around 5%. Sequenced input: blood. The source is a woman between 25 and 40 years old in good health.

This chain connects TRBV2 to TRBJ1-5; unclear D gene. Germline values: CDR1 SNHLY, CDR2 FYNNEI. Deletions cut 8 bases from V and 3 bases from J, with 14 bases between. This CDR3 region has 14 residues. CDR3 nucleotides: TGTGCCAGCCGCCTGGAGCCCCTCAATCAGCCCCAGCATTTT. It yields the protein CASRLEPLNQPQHF.

The rearrangement uses TRBV21-1 and TRBJ2-7; TRBD1 reflects the table's D call only, with no check against the DNA. TRBV21-1 counts as a pseudogene. The CDR3 totals 15 residues. CDR3 region: CASSKMAGVSYEQYF. For the CDR3, the DNA is TGTGCCAGCAGCAAAATGGCAGGGGTTTCCTACGAGCAGTACTTC.

The rearrangement uses TRBV28 and TRBJ1-2, with D unresolved. Trimming pared 2 bases from V and 8 bases from J, leaving 21 bases between. This CDR3 is built from 16 residues. Germline V gene data show CDR1 as MDHEN and CDR2 as SYDVKM. In DNA, the CDR3 is TGTGCCAGCAGTTTAGATGCCCTCCCACAAAAGGACGGCTACACCTTC. This sequence encodes CASSLDALPQKDGYTF.

This clone was counted between two and nine times. The chain uses TRBV5-1 and TRBJ2-3; TRBD2 matches at 8 bases. The CDR3 sequence is 16 residues long. V dropped 4 bases and J dropped 3; count of bases not matched to a gene: 10. The germline V gene has CDR1 SGHRS and CDR2 YFSETQ. For the CDR3, the DNA is TGCGCCAGCAGCCCCTGGAGCGGGAGCGGTACAGATACGCAGTATTTT. The encoded protein is CASSPWSGSGTDTQYF.

The V and J genes are TRBV19 and TRBJ2-7; D remains ambiguous. This CDR3 has 15 amino acids. V was trimmed by 3 bases and J by 6 bases, leaving 18 bases between them. The germline CDR1 and CDR2 sequences are LNHDA and SQIVND (reference sequence). CDR3 in DNA: TGTGCCAGTAGTATGAGGCGCTCAGAGGTCTCCGAGCAGTACTTC. Translated: CASSMRRSEVSEQYF.

This rearrangement joins TRBV2 to TRBJ2-7; perhaps TRBD2 as D (6 bases). Trimming pared 4 bases from V and 3 bases from J, leaving 19 bases between. The CDR3 extends over 16 amino acids. Germline V gene sequence: CDR1 SNHLY, CDR2 FYNNEI. CDR3 residues: CASSAASWGLYYEQYF. CDR3 in DNA: TGTGCCAGCAGTGCGGCCTCTTGGGGACTCTACTACGAGCAGTACTTC.

The rearrangement uses TRBV29-1 and TRBJ2-1, with 10 bases aligning to TRBD1. The CDR3 is made up of 14 amino acids. Germline V gene sequence: CDR1 SQVTM, CDR2 ANQGSEA. V shed 4 bases and J 6 bases; nucleotides not matched to a gene: 6. CDR3 residues: CSVAGTGEANEQFF. In DNA, the CDR3 is TGCAGCGTTGCGGGGACAGGGGAGGCCAATGAGCAGTTCTTC.

The chain combines TRBV7-9 with TRBJ2-7; D gene unclear. Germline CDR1 and CDR2: SEHNR and FQNEAQ (reference sequence). V was shortened by 1 base and J by 10 bases, with 11 bases between the two germline ends. The CDR3 spans 12 residues. CDR3 amino acids: CASSLDNHYQYF. The CDR3 bases are TGTGCCAGCAGCTTAGATAACCATTATCAGTACTTC.

The chain's CDR3 is CASSQDLGQGYGYTF. In DNA form, the CDR3 reads TGTGCCAGCAGCCAAGATTTAGGGCAGGGGTATGGCTACACCTTC. This chain connects TRBV4-2 to TRBJ1-2, with a possible D match to TRBD1 (6 bases). This CDR3 is 15 amino acids long. Germline V CDR1 and CDR2: LGHNA, YNFKEQ. V lost 0 bases and J 5 bases, leaving 13 bases between the germline ends.

The genes are TRBV2 and TRBJ2-2; 7 bases fit TRBD1. CDR3 length: 14 amino acids. V lost 4 bases, J lost 4 bases, and 3 bases stayed unmatched. CDR1 and CDR2 (germline): SNHLY, FYNNEI. The CDR3 DNA follows: TGTGCCAGCAGTGTCTCAGGGGGCACCGGGGAGCTGTTTTTT. This translates into CASSVSGGTGELFF.

The chain uses TRBV5-1 and TRBJ1-1, with D maybe TRBD1 (6 bases). Germline V lookup: CDR1 SGHRS, CDR2 YFSETQ. Between the trimmed V and J ends, which lost 4 bases and 4 bases, there was a span of 14 bases. CDR3 length: 14 residues. The CDR3 bases are TGCGCCAGCAGCGACACAGGGTATGTCACTGAAGCTTTCTTT. Its protein product is CASSDTGYVTEAFF.

The V and J genes are TRBV19 and TRBJ2-2; no reliable D call. V dropped 1 base and J dropped 2 bases, with 8 bases sitting between them. This CDR3 is 15 amino acids long. CDR1 and CDR2 (germline): LNHDA, SQIVND (reference sequence). For the CDR3, the DNA is TGTGCCAGTAGTATAGGGGAACCAAACACCGGGGAGCTGTTTTTT. This gives the protein CASSIGEPNTGELFF. The whole variable domain, filled in from reference TRBV19 and TRBJ2-2, reads DGGITQSPKYLFRKEGQNVTLSCEQNLNHDAMYWYRQDPGQGLRLIYYSQIVNDFQKGDIAEGYSVSREKKESFPLTVTSAQKNPTAFYLCASSIGEPNTGELFFGEGSRLTVL.

This clone was found once. This sequence joins TRBV5-6 and TRBJ2-1; D is uncertain. Germline CDR1 SGHDT, CDR2 YYEEEE. The length of the CDR3 is 15 residues. Trimming removed 5 bases at V and 6 bases at J, with 18 bases between. Written as DNA, the CDR3 is TGTGCCAGCAGTTCCCTGAAGGTCAATGGCAATGAGCAGTTCTTC. It translates to CASSSLKVNGNEQFF.

The CDR3 bases are TGTGCCAGCAGTTTGTCTGGGCGGGAGACCCAGTACTTC. Residues: CASSLSGRETQYF. The rearrangement joins TRBV12-3 or TRBV12-4 to TRBJ2-5; no firm D call. The CDR3 has 13 amino acids. The V end was cut by 3 bases, the J end by 5 bases, with 10 bases between.

This clone was observed a few times. The chain recombines TRBV2 with TRBJ2-1; TRBD2 matches at 13 bases. The CDR3 has 16 amino acids. From germline, CDR1 is SNHLY and CDR2 FYNNEI. Trimming at V came to 6 bases and at J to 2 bases, leaving 4 bases not matched to a gene. CDR3 region: CASRRLAGGTYNEQFF. CDR3 sequence (DNA): TGTGCCAGCAGGCGACTAGCGGGAGGCACCTACAATGAGCAGTTCTTC.

The DNA of the CDR3 is TGTGCCAGTAGTATCCGGGACAGGGCGAACACTGAAGCTTTCTTT. Translation: CASSIRDRANTEAFF. The chain carries TRBV19 and TRBJ1-1, with 9 positions matching TRBD1. After removal of 3 bases from V and 1 base from J, the junction contained 3 bases not matched to a gene. Germline CDR1 is LNHDA and CDR2 is SQIVND (reference sequence). The CDR3 sequence is 15 residues long. Full variable domain (outside the CDR3, taken from reference TRBV19 and TRBJ1-1): DGGITQSPKYLFRKEGQNVTLSCEQNLNHDAMYWYRQDPGQGLRLIYYSQIVNDFQKGDIAEGYSVSREKKESFPLTVTSAQKNPTAFYLCASSIRDRANTEAFFGQGTRLTVV.

This chain connects TRBV5-1 to TRBJ2-1; D remains ambiguous. Trimming pared 0 bases from V and 11 bases from J, leaving 9 bases between. Per germline, CDR1 SGHRS and CDR2 YFSETQ. The length of the CDR3 is 12 residues. CDR3 in DNA: TGCGCCAGCAGCTTGGCGGGCGGTAAGCAGTTCTTC. This sequence encodes CASSLAGGKQFF.

CDR3 DNA sequence: TGTGCCAGCAGTTTATTCCCGCGTCGGGCCTCCTACGAGCAGTACTTC. It is translated as CASSLFPRRASYEQYF. V is TRBV28 and J is TRBJ2-7; the D is unclear. Germline lookup yields CDR1 MDHEN and CDR2 SYDVKM. Between the trimmed V and J ends, which lost 1 base and 0 bases, there was a span of 13 bases. The CDR3 contains 16 residues.

The chain recombines TRBV4-1 with TRBJ1-2; possibly TRBD1 for D (6 bases). Trimming cost V 0 bases and J 2 bases, with 10 bases left between them. This CDR3 has 15 residues. Germline V lookup: CDR1 MGHRA, CDR2 YSYEKL. CDR3 residues: CASSQDRGLNYGYTF. CDR3 nucleotide sequence: TGCGCCAGCAGCCAAGACAGGGGACTGAACTATGGCTACACCTTC.

The chain combines TRBV9 with TRBJ1-3, with 8 bases aligning to TRBD1. In germline, CDR1 is SGDLS, CDR2 YYNGEE. This CDR3 region has 16 residues. Trimming removed 5 bases from V and 0 bases from J; junction bases left unmatched: 7. This chain's CDR3 is CASSSTGGHSGNTIYF. For the CDR3, the DNA is TGTGCCAGCAGTTCTACAGGGGGACACTCTGGAAACACCATATATTTT.

This clone came up once. This chain joins TRBV5-1 and TRBJ1-4; no clear D. Germline V gives CDR1 SGHRS, CDR2 YFSETQ. The V end lost 0 bases, the J end lost 4 bases, and 4 bases lay between the germline ends. The CDR3 is made up of 13 amino acids. For the CDR3, the DNA is TGCGCCAGCAGCTTGGCTAGTAATGAAAAACTGTTTTTT. Its protein product is CASSLASNEKLFF.

This clone was seen once. The chain employs TRBV15 and TRBJ2-3; the D is unclear. Deletions cut 0 bases from V and 7 bases from J, with 8 bases between. Germline loops: CDR1 LNHNV, CDR2 YYDKDF (reference sequence). The CDR3 extends over 13 amino acids. CDR3 bases: TGTGCCACCAGCAGAGATACCACGAATACGCAGTATTTT. It specifies CATSRDTTNTQYF.

The chain links TRBV19 to TRBJ2-7, with D tentatively TRBD2 (6 bases). The V gene lost 5 bases and the J gene lost 2 bases, with 16 bases spanning the gap. The CDR3 has 15 amino acids. Germline CDR1 and CDR2: LNHDA and SQIVND (reference sequence). The DNA for the CDR3 is TGTGCCAGTAGTGGTCGACTAGTGAGCGCCTACGAGCAGTACTTC. This sequence encodes CASSGRLVSAYEQYF.

This clone was observed once. The chain links TRBV7-6 to TRBJ2-1, with D possibly matching TRBD2 (6 bases). V shed 2 bases and J shed 7 bases, with 15 bases lying between them. The CDR3 extends over 15 amino acids. Germline V gene lookup returns CDR1 SGHVS and CDR2 FNYEAQ. The DNA for the CDR3 is TGTGCCAGCAGCTTACCCTGGCGGGACGGTAATGAGCAGTTCTTC. As protein: CASSLPWRDGNEQFF.

V and J are TRBV27 and TRBJ1-5, with D tentatively TRBD1 (5 bases). The CDR3 runs to 16 residues. V lost 5 bases to trimming and J lost 2 bases, with 16 bases between them. In germline, CDR1 is MNHEY, CDR2 SMNVEV (reference sequence). The chain's CDR3 is CASSPLGHIRNQPQHF. The CDR3 DNA sequence: TGTGCCAGCAGTCCGCTTGGACACATTCGCAATCAGCCCCAGCATTTT.

This clone came up a few times. CDR3 nucleotides: TGTGCCAGCAAATCCGGGACAGGGGGCTTGAATGAGCAGTTCTTC. Its protein product is CASKSGTGGLNEQFF. V is TRBV2 and J is TRBJ2-1; TRBD1 matches 12 bases. CDR3 length: 15 amino acids. V lost 7 bases to trimming and J lost 7 bases; unmatched junction nucleotides: 8. Germline V CDR1 and CDR2: SNHLY, FYNNEI.

This rearrangement joins TRBV6-1 to TRBJ1-2; D gene unclear. CDR3 size: 13 residues. V lost 2 bases, J lost 4 bases, and 8 bases lay in between. The germline V gene encodes CDR1 MNHNS and CDR2 SASEGT. CDR3: CASSEQLLYGYTF. For the CDR3, the DNA is TGTGCCAGCAGTGAACAGCTCCTCTATGGCTACACCTTC.

V usage is TRBV6-5 and J usage is TRBJ1-1; possibly TRBD1 for D (5 bases). This CDR3 comprises 14 residues. Germline V CDR1 and CDR2: MNHEY, SVGAGI. V lost 5 bases and J 0 bases, leaving 10 bases between the germline ends. Here the CDR3 reads CASSQRQLNTEAFF. The CDR3 bases are TGTGCCAGCAGTCAGCGACAGTTGAACACTGAAGCTTTCTTT.

The V gene is TRBV2, the J gene TRBJ1-2; 7 bases are shared with TRBD1. The V and J ends lost 0 bases and 9 bases, in that order; junction bases with no gene match: 4. Germline-derived CDR1 and CDR2 are SNHLY and FYNNEI. The CDR3 has 13 residues. CDR3 sequence reads: CASSEARGGSYTF. The CDR3 DNA is TGTGCCAGCAGTGAAGCAAGAGGGGGCAGCTACACCTTC.

This rearrangement joins TRBV30 to TRBJ2-2; maybe TRBD1 (5 bases). The CDR3 is 20 residues long. The V and J ends lost 0 bases and 1 base respectively, with 24 bases between them. In germline, CDR1 is GTSNPN, CDR2 SVGIG (reference sequence). The CDR3 region has the DNA TGTGCCTGGAGTGTATACCCCCTTTCAAACAGGTTATTGAACACCGGGGAGCTGTTTTTT. Its protein product is CAWSVYPLSNRLLNTGELFF.

The rearrangement links TRBV7-9 to TRBJ2-7, with D maybe TRBD1 (7 bases). The ends were cut back, 5 bases at V and 3 bases at J, with 14 bases in the middle. The germline gives CDR1 SEHNR, CDR2 FQNEAQ (reference sequence). The CDR3 runs to 14 residues. The chain's CDR3 is CASSGGTAGYEQYF. The CDR3 region has the DNA TGTGCCAGCAGCGGCGGGACAGCCGGCTACGAGCAGTACTTC.

The chain carries TRBV28 and TRBJ2-1; 11 positions agree with TRBD2. Looked up from germline, CDR1 is MDHEN and CDR2 is SYDVKM. Trimming cost V 4 bases and J 8 bases; bases outside gene matches: 13. The CDR3 loop spans 17 amino acids. DNA of the CDR3: TGTGCCAGCAGTTCTCGCTTTGGACTAGCGGGTAACTATGAGCAGTTCTTC. This encodes CASSSRFGLAGNYEQFF.